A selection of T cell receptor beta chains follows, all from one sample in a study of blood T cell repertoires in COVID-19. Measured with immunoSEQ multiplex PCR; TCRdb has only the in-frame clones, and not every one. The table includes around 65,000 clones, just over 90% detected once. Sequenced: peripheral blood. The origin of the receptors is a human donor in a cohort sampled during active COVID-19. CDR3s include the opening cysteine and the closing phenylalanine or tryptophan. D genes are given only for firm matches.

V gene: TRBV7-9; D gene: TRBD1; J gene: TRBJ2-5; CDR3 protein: CASSSSNRGNDPLQTQYF
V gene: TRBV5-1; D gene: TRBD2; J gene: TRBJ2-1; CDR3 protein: CASSPEGLAGVVSPNEQFF
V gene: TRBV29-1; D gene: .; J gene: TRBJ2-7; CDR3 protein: CSVQGNYEQYF
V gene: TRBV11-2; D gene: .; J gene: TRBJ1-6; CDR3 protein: CASSSYRVHNSPLHF
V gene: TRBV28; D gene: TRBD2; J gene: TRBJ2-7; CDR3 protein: CASSSRSQTSGFTYEQYF
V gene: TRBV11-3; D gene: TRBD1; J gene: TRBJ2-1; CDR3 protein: CASSLGAGGNEQFF
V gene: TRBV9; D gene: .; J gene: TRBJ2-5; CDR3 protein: CASSVGAGRQETQYF
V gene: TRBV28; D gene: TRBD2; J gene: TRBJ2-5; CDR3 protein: CASSAGTSGGQETQYF
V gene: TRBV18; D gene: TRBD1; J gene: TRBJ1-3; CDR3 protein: CASSPLTGQGTENTIYF
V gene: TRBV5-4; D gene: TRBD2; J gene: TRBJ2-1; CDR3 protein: CASSLGTSGMFNEQFF
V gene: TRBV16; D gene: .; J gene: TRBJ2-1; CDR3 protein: CASSQRGPMREQFF
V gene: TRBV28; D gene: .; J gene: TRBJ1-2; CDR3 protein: CASSIASGSYGYTF
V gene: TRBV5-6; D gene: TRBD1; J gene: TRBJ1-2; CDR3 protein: CASSSLGQGMGVGYTF
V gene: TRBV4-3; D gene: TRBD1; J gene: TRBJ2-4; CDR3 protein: CASSQTPGQGNIQYF
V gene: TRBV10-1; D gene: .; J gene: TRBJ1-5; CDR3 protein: CASSQGTYQPQHF
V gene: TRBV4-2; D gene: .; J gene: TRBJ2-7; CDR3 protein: CASSQVSFETGSGSASHYEQYF
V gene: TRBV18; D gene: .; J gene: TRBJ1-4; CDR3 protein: CASSPLSGFDNEKLFF
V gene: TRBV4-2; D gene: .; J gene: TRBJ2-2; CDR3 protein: CASSSSGIAGAGELFF
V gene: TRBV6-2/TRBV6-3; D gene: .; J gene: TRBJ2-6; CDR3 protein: CASSYSRGSGANVLTF
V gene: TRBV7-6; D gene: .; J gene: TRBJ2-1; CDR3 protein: CASSLVLDSSWEQFF
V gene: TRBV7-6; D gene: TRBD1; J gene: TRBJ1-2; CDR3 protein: CASSLNGQDFYGYTF
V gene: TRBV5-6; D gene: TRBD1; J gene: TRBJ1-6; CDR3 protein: CASSRWDRWGRSPLHF
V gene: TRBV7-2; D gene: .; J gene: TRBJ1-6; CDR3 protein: CASSLARGSPLHF
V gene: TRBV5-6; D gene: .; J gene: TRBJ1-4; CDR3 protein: CASSSSLRATNEKLFF
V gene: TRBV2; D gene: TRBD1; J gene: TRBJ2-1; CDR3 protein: CASRLSGGSSYNEQFF
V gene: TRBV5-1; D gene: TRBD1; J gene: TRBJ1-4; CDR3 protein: CASSYRQGGTNEKLFF
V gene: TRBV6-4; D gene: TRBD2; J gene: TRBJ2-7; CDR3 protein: CASRLKGLGYEQYF
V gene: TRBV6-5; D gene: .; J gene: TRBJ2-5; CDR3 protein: CASSRLIQETQYF
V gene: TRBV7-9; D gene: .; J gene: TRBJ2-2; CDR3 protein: CASPSRAQAGLGELFF
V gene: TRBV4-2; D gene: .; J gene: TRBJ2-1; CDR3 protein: CASSQGGKTRNEQFF
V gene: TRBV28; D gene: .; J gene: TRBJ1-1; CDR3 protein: CASSLGGYMNTEAFF
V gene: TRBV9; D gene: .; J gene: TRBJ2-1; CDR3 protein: CASSVGRYNEQFF
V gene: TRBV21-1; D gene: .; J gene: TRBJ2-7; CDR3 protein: CASSKAGGGTSGRQGEQYF
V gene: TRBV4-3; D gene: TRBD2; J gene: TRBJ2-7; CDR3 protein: CASSQYTGTSGYEQYF
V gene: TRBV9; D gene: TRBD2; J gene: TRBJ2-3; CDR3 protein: CASSVGGIGGDTQYF
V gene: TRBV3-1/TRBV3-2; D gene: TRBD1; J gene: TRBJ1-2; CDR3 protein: CASSLRTDRGGYGYTF
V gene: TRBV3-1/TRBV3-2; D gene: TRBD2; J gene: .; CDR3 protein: CASSQDTLAGDNEQFF
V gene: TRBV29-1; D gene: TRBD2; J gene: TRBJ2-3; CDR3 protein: CSVELAGGVSQYF
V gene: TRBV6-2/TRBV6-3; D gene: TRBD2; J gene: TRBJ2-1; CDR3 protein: CASSYGLAGGLYNEQFF
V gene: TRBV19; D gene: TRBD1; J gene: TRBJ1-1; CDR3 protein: CASSIGGQPYTEAFF
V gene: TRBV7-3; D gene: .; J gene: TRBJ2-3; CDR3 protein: CASSLIRNTDTQYF
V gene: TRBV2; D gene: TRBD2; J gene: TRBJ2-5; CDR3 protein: CASSEQAGPQETQYF
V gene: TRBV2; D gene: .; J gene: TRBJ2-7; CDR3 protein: CATQDRALVEQYF
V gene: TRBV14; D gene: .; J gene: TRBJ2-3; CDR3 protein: CASSQATGTITTDTQYF
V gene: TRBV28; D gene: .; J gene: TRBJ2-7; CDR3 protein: CASSRGHEQYF
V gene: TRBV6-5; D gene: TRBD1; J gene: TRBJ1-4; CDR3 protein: CASSYTSGGKLFF
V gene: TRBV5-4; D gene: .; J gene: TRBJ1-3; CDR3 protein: CASGPPGVGNTIYF
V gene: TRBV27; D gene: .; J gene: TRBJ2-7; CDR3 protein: CASSFNPFTVREQYF
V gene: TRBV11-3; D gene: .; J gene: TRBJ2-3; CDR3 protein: CASRVRSGASTDTQYF
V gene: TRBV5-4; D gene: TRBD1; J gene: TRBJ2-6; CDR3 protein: CASSPRTGSSGANVLTF
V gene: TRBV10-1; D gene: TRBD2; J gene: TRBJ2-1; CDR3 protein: CASSESSGRQGNEQFF
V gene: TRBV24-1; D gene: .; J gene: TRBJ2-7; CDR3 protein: CATSAAGEQYF
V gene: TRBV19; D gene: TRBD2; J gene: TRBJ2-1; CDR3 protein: CASSAASGRGGEQFF
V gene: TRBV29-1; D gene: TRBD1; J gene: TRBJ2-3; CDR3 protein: CSVEDTGTGTDTQYF
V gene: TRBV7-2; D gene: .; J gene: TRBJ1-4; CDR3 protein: CASSLGGVSNEKLFF
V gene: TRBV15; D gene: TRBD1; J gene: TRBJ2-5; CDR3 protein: CATSRGRQGARFVQETQYF
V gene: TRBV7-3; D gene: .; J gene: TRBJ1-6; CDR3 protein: CASSQDRDRTLHF
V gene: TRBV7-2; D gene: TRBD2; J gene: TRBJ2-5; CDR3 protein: CASSWGLAGGQETQYF